These 13 T cell receptor beta chains originate from one sample sequenced in a study of T cells in Graves' hyperthyroidism and ophthalmopathy. There were TCR beta CDR3 regions amplified from RNA transcripts. The HTBI set primed first-round TCR CDR3 RT-PCR. TCRdb reprocessed the multiplex PCR reads via MiXCR and lists one record per CDR3 protein. The sample contains some 300,000 distinct CDR3 sequences, approximately 19% of which appear only once. What was sequenced was blood. Receptor source: a middle-aged man with Graves' ophthalmopathy.

This clonotype was observed a handful of times. The CDR3 DNA sequence: TGTGCCAGCAGTTTAGATGGATTCAAGCAGTACTTC. Its protein is CASSLDGFKQYF. The chain recombines TRBV12-3 or TRBV12-4 with TRBJ2-7; D not certain. The CDR3 is 12 amino acids. V was shortened by 1 base and J by 8 bases, with 9 bases between the two germline ends.

This clonotype has at least ten counts. The V gene is TRBV5-1, the J gene TRBJ2-5, with D possibly being TRBD1 or TRBD2 (6 bases each). Trimming shortened V by 2 bases and J by 2 bases, and 13 bases separated the two germline ends. Germline V gene sequence: CDR1 SGHRS, CDR2 YFSETQ. This CDR3 has 15 residues. CDR3 bases: TGCGCCAGCAGCTTATCCGGGGGCAGGCAAGAGACCCAGTACTTC. Protein product: CASSLSGGRQETQYF.

This clonotype was seen ten or more times. V gene TRBV3-1 combines with J gene TRBJ2-5; 7 nucleotides match TRBD2. Germline values: CDR1 LGHDT, CDR2 YNNKEL (reference sequence). Trimming took 0 bases from V and 7 from J; bases not matched to a gene: 14. The CDR3 length is 17 residues. The DNA of the CDR3 is TGTGCCAGCAGCCAAGATAAAAAGCGGGATGCCCCAGGGACCCAGTACTTC. It is translated as CASSQDKKRDAPGTQYF.

This clonotype was seen ten or more times. This chain links TRBV20-1 with TRBJ2-3; D not certain. V lost 5 bases to trimming and J lost 3 bases, with 3 bases between them. Germline-derived CDR1 and CDR2 are DFQATT and SNEGSKA (reference sequence). The CDR3 has 10 amino acids. CDR3 nucleotide sequence: TGCAGTGCTGGTACAGATACGCAGTATTTT. It codes for CSAGTDTQYF.

This clonotype was seen only a few times. V usage is TRBV7-3 and J usage is TRBJ2-3; D remains ambiguous. This CDR3 is built from 15 residues. Trimming cost V 2 bases and J 1 base, with 10 bases left between them. Germline CDR1 SGHTA, CDR2 FQGTGA. The CDR3 here is CASSLQNTRTDTQYF. In nucleotides, the CDR3 is TGTGCCAGCAGCTTACAGAACACTCGCACAGATACGCAGTATTTT.

This clonotype was observed a few times. This chain uses TRBV6-1 with TRBJ2-2, with 10 positions matching TRBD1. Germline V gene lookup returns CDR1 MNHNS and CDR2 SASEGT. This CDR3 spans 14 amino acids. V was clipped by 6 bases and J by 7 bases; unmatched bases: 5. The CDR3 region is CASSSTGGLGELFF. The CDR3, as DNA: TGTGCCAGCAGCTCGACAGGGGGCCTCGGGGAGCTGTTTTTT.

This chain uses TRBV4-1 with TRBJ2-3; D unresolved. The CDR3 runs 14 residues. The V end lost 2 bases, the J end lost 0 bases, and 6 bases lay between the germline ends. Germline V CDR1 and CDR2: MGHRA, YSYEKL. Written as DNA, the CDR3 is TGCGCCAGCAGCCAACAAGCCAGCACAGATACGCAGTATTTT. Protein sequence: CASSQQASTDTQYF.

This clonotype was seen at least ten times. The gene calls are TRBV11-2 and TRBJ2-7, with D perhaps given as TRBD1 or TRBD2 (5 bases each). V shed 7 bases and J shed 3 bases, with 13 bases lying between them. CDR1 SGHAT and CDR2 FQNNGV come from the germline V gene. The CDR3 consists of 13 residues. The CDR3 loop reads CASTLGDGYEQYF. For the CDR3, the DNA is TGTGCCAGCACCTTGGGGGACGGCTACGAGCAGTACTTC.

The rearrangement links TRBV19 to TRBJ1-2; 9 nucleotides match TRBD1. CDR1 LNHDA and CDR2 SQIVND come from the germline V gene (reference sequence). The CDR3 is made up of 15 amino acids. J was trimmed by 6 bases and V by 6 bases; bases with no gene match: 11. CDR3 in amino acids: CASSAPDRGEDGYTF. The CDR3 nucleotides read TGTGCCAGTAGCGCTCCCGACAGGGGGGAAGATGGCTACACCTTC.

At least ten counts were recorded for this clonotype. This sequence joins TRBV2 and TRBJ2-1, with 8 bases aligning to TRBD2. The junction had 6 bases not matched to a gene; V was cut back by 5 bases and J by 3 bases. Germline CDR1 and CDR2: SNHLY and FYNNEI. The CDR3 is 15 amino acids. CDR3: CASSSTSGGYNEQFF. CDR3 in DNA: TGTGCCAGCAGTTCTACTAGCGGAGGCTACAATGAGCAGTTCTTC.

The chain links TRBV4-1 to TRBJ2-3, with TRBD2 matching 9 bases. CDR1 is MGHRA, CDR2 YSYEKL, per germline. This CDR3 is 16 amino acids long. The J segment lost 2 bases and the V segment lost 3 bases, leaving 6 bases of the junction unmatched. The chain's CDR3 is CASSQQLAGPTDTQYF. Written as DNA, the CDR3 is TGCGCCAGCAGCCAGCAGCTAGCGGGACCCACAGATACGCAGTATTTT.

The table lists this clonotype with many counts. The chain links TRBV6-1 to TRBJ2-5; 9 bases agree with TRBD1. The J segment lost 6 bases and the V segment lost 3 bases, leaving 11 bases of the junction unmatched. In germline, CDR1 is MNHNS, CDR2 SASEGT. The CDR3 runs to 16 residues. CDR3 DNA: TGTGCCAGCAGTGACCGCGACAGGGGGGTCGCGAAGACCCAGTACTTC. Translated: CASSDRDRGVAKTQYF.

This rearrangement joins TRBV28 to TRBJ1-5; D ambiguous. Trimming took off 1 base at V and 3 bases at J, with 10 bases between the two ends. The CDR3 has 15 residues. The V gene's germline CDR1 is MDHEN and CDR2 SYDVKM. CDR3 amino acids: CASSLLGRPNQPQHF. CDR3 nucleotides: TGTGCCAGCAGTTTATTAGGCCGTCCCAATCAGCCCCAGCATTTT. The whole variable domain, filled in from reference TRBV28 and TRBJ1-5, reads DVKVTQSSRYLVKRTGEKVFLECVQDMDHENMFWYRQDPGLGLRLIYFSYDVKMKEKGDIPEGYSVSREKKERFSLILESASTNQTSMYLCASSLLGRPNQPQHFGDGTRLSIL.